A selection of T cell receptor beta chains follows, all from one sample in a study of neurological immune-mediated disorders. TCRdb passed the 5' RACE reads through MiXCR, listing each CDR3 protein once. The sample contains tens of thousands of distinct CDR3 sequences, approximately 2.4% of which appear only once. The specimen was PBMCs. These receptors originate from a woman in her 30s with multiple sclerosis. Each CDR3 is given with its conserved first and last residue. A D gene is named only where the DNA matches it firmly. Expanded clones get a size class; other rows say once, few or many, or leave the size out.

CDR3 length	clone size	J gene	D gene	V gene	CDR3 protein	CDR3 DNA
11	many	TRBJ2-5	NA	TRBV6-5	CASIGEETQYF	TGTGCCAGCATTGGGGAAGAGACCCAGTACTTC
13	many	TRBJ1-5	NA	TRBV20-1	CSALLGEVQPQHF	TGCAGTGCCCTCCTCGGGGAGGTACAGCCCCAGCATTTT
13	many	TRBJ1-1	NA	TRBV29-1	CSVAAGMNTEAFF	TGCAGCGTTGCCGCAGGCATGAACACTGAAGCTTTCTTT
16	many	TRBJ2-1	TRBD2	TRBV9	CASSGPGTSLFNEQFF	TGTGCCAGCAGCGGACCCGGGACTAGCCTTTTTAATGAGCAGTTCTTC
14	many	TRBJ2-5	NA	TRBV27	CASGGWRNQETQYF	TGTGCCAGCGGCGGGTGGCGGAACCAAGAGACCCAGTACTTC
13	many	TRBJ2-7	TRBD2	TRBV20-1	CSAPLAGGHEQYF	TGCAGTGCTCCACTAGCGGGAGGGCACGAGCAGTACTTC
15	many	TRBJ2-7	TRBD1	TRBV3-1	CASSQGRDSAYEQYF	TGTGCCAGCAGCCAAGGTCGGGACAGCGCCTACGAGCAGTACTTC
15	NA	TRBJ2-3	TRBD2	TRBV5-1	CASSLGAGEVDTQYF	TGCGCCAGCAGCTTGGGAGCGGGAGAAGTAGATACGCAGTATTTT
14	many	TRBJ1-1	NA	TRBV5-1	CASSPGGGNTEAFF	TGCGCCAGCAGCCCGGGTGGAGGGAACACTGAAGCTTTCTTT
16	many	TRBJ2-7	TRBD2	TRBV5-1	CASSPGLGLAGYEQYF	TGCGCCAGCAGCCCGGGGTTGGGTCTAGCGGGGTACGAGCAGTACTTC
13	many	TRBJ1-2	NA	TRBV2	CASSRTDNYGYTF	TGTGCCAGCAGCCGGACTGATAACTATGGCTACACCTTC
18	many	TRBJ2-1	TRBD2	TRBV6-5	CASSYSIQLAGHPNEQFF	TGTGCCAGCAGTTACTCAATCCAACTAGCGGGCCACCCCAATGAGCAGTTCTTC
15	many	TRBJ1-5	NA	TRBV27	CASRPEWGINQPQHF	TGTGCCAGCAGGCCGGAATGGGGCATCAATCAGCCCCAGCATTTT
16	many	TRBJ1-3	NA	TRBV5-1	CASSWGTGSSGNTIYF	TGCGCCAGCAGCTGGGGAACAGGGTCGTCCGGAAACACCATATATTTT
17	many	TRBJ2-1	NA	TRBV7-3	CASSLLGGGPLDNEQFF	TGTGCCAGCAGCTTATTAGGGGGAGGGCCGCTCGACAATGAGCAGTTCTTC
12	many	TRBJ2-1	NA	TRBV7-9	CASSVPYNEQFF	TGTGCCAGCAGTGTCCCCTACAATGAGCAGTTCTTC
15	many	TRBJ2-2	TRBD1	TRBV5-1	CASSLGQGDTGELFF	TGCGCCAGCAGTTTGGGACAGGGAGACACCGGGGAGCTGTTTTTT
11	many	TRBJ2-2	NA	TRBV11-2	CASTMGGELFF	TGTGCCAGCACCATGGGCGGGGAGCTGTTTTTT
15	many	TRBJ2-5	TRBD2	TRBV27	CASSFMNSGIETQYF	TGTGCCAGCAGTTTCATGAATAGCGGGATAGAGACCCAGTACTTC
11	many	TRBJ1-1	NA	TRBV5-1	CASSLNTEAFF	TGCGCCAGCAGCTTGAACACTGAAGCTTTCTTT
15	many	TRBJ2-5	TRBD2	TRBV9	CASSASGSKDETQYF	TGTGCCAGCAGCGCGAGCGGGAGTAAGGACGAGACCCAGTACTTC
12	many	TRBJ1-1	NA	TRBV20-1	CSARVQPTEAFF	TGCAGTGCTAGAGTACAGCCCACTGAAGCTTTCTTT
11	many	TRBJ2-3	NA	TRBV20-1	CSAFVEGTQYF	TGCAGTGCTTTTGTCGAGGGCACGCAGTATTTT
17	many	TRBJ2-2	TRBD2	TRBV5-1	CASSFRGLAIDTGELFF	TGCGCCAGCAGCTTCAGGGGACTAGCGATTGACACCGGGGAGCTGTTTTTT
13	many	TRBJ1-5	NA	TRBV7-3	CASSSDRGQPQHF	TGTGCCAGCAGCTCAGACCGGGGCCAGCCCCAGCATTTT
15	NA	TRBJ1-2	NA	TRBV13	CASSLGQGANYGYTF	TGTGCCAGCAGCTTAGGACAGGGAGCTAACTATGGCTACACCTTC
16	many	TRBJ2-1	TRBD2	TRBV6-5	CASRLRGTSGYNEQFF	TGTGCCAGCAGGCTACGAGGGACTAGCGGGTACAATGAGCAGTTCTTC
19	many	TRBJ1-2	TRBD1	TRBV12-5	CASGRPPGQGPSLLHGYTF	TGTGCTAGTGGCCGTCCCCCGGGACAGGGGCCTTCCCTCCTACATGGCTACACCTTC
16	many	TRBJ2-1	TRBD2	TRBV5-1	CASSRGLAGSYNEQFF	TGCGCCAGCAGCCGGGGACTAGCGGGATCCTACAATGAGCAGTTCTTC
16	many	TRBJ1-6	NA	TRBV7-8	CASTPGVDLGNSPLHF	TGTGCCAGCACCCCAGGGGTGGATCTGGGGAATTCACCCCTCCACTTT
13	many	TRBJ2-3	NA	TRBV29-1	CSVAFGITDTQYF	TGCAGCGTTGCCTTCGGGATTACAGATACGCAGTATTTT
16	many	TRBJ2-1	TRBD2	TRBV27	CASSPPSGILNDEQFF	TGTGCCAGCAGTCCACCTAGCGGGATCCTTAACGATGAGCAGTTCTTC
14	many	TRBJ2-2	NA	TRBV20-1	CSARGGWVTGELFF	TGCAGTGCTCGGGGCGGGTGGGTTACCGGGGAGCTGTTTTTT
11	many	TRBJ2-5	NA	TRBV7-2	CASSWGGTQYF	TGTGCCAGCAGCTGGGGTGGGACCCAGTACTTC
12	many	TRBJ2-7	NA	TRBV29-1	CSALAETYEQYF	TGCAGCGCTTTAGCGGAGACCTACGAGCAGTACTTC
13	NA	TRBJ2-7	NA	TRBV15	CATSRDHPYEQYF	TGTGCCACCAGCAGAGATCACCCCTACGAGCAGTACTTC
16	many	TRBJ2-1	TRBD2	TRBV9	CASSVGGLADVDEQFF	TGTGCCAGCAGCGTAGGGGGACTAGCGGATGTCGATGAGCAGTTCTTC
15	few	TRBJ2-7	TRBD2	TRBV20-1	CSARDRREASYEQYF	TGCAGTGCTAGAGATAGGCGGGAGGCCTCCTACGAGCAGTACTTC
15	many	TRBJ2-1	TRBD1	TRBV20-1	CSARDPGQGYNEQFF	TGCAGTGCTAGAGATCCGGGACAGGGGTACAATGAGCAGTTCTTC
17	many	TRBJ2-2	TRBD2	TRBV15	CATSRTGLAGNTGELFF	TGTGCCACCAGCAGGACCGGACTAGCGGGAAACACCGGGGAGCTGTTTTTT
13	many	TRBJ2-1	NA	TRBV20-1	CSATDYAHGEQFF	TGCAGTGCAACGGACTACGCCCACGGTGAGCAGTTCTTC
12	many	TRBJ1-2	NA	TRBV14	CASSPSNYGYTF	TGTGCCAGCAGCCCATCCAACTATGGCTACACCTTC
15	many	TRBJ1-5	TRBD1	TRBV7-2	CASSLAGQINQPQHF	TGTGCCAGCAGCTTAGCGGGACAGATCAATCAGCCCCAGCATTTT
16	many	TRBJ2-5	TRBD2	TRBV4-2	CASSQEVVGRGETQYF	TGTGCCAGCAGCCAAGAGGTGGTAGGGAGGGGAGAGACCCAGTACTTC
18	many	TRBJ2-7	NA	TRBV27	CASSLDRGGTRNSYEQYF	TGTGCCAGCAGTTTAGACAGGGGAGGGACTCGAAACTCCTACGAGCAGTACTTC
10	many	TRBJ2-1	NA	TRBV25-1	CATSGGEQFF	TGTGCCACCTCGGGCGGGGAGCAGTTCTTC